The 13 T cell receptor beta chains reported below all come from one sample, sequenced in a study of T-cell reconstitution after alpha-beta-depleted transplantation in children. Unique molecular identifiers were used to barcode this TCRbeta library. Via MiXCR, TCRdb re-called the PCR reads, giving one row per CDR3 protein. The profile covers around 370,000 distinct CDR3 sequences, with 10% appearing a single time and around 2.3% taken by the ten largest. Specimen: PBMCs from the stem cell graft donor, collected from the stem cell graft. These receptor sequences come from a human donor who donated a stem cell graft to a child with acute lymphoblastic leukemia.

This chain connects TRBV29-1 to TRBJ2-5, with 10 bases aligning to TRBD1. The germline CDR1 and CDR2 sequences are SQVTM and ANQGSEA. CDR3 length: 15 amino acids. The V and J ends lost 3 bases and 5 bases, in that order; junction bases with no gene match: 9. The CDR3 loop is CSVDSDRGRGETQYF. The CDR3 nucleotides read TGCAGCGTTGATTCGGACAGGGGGAGAGGGGAGACCCAGTACTTC.

This clonotype was picked up a small number of times. The DNA of the CDR3 is TGTGCCAGCAGTTTATGGGGGGGCACCGGGGAGCTGTTTTTT. This codes for CASSLWGGTGELFF. V is TRBV27 and J is TRBJ2-2; 7 bases map to TRBD2. The CDR3 sequence is 14 residues long. CDR1 and CDR2 (germline): MNHEY, SMNVEV (reference sequence). The V and J ends lost 1 base and 4 bases, in that order; junction bases with no gene match: 0.

This clonotype came up many times. The V call is TRBV9, the J call TRBJ2-3; 8 bases map to TRBD2. The CDR3 has 16 residues. From germline, CDR1 is SGDLS and CDR2 YYNGEE. J was trimmed by 4 bases and V by 4 bases; bases with no gene match: 11. The CDR3, as DNA: TGTGCCAGCAGCATTACTAGCGGAGGGGAGGCAGATACGCAGTATTTT. Residues: CASSITSGGEADTQYF.

This clonotype was seen a handful of times. The chain employs TRBV3-1 and TRBJ2-5; TRBD2 matches 7 bases. Per the germline V gene, CDR1 is LGHDT and CDR2 is YNNKEL (reference sequence). Trimming cost V 1 base and J 2 bases; bases outside gene matches: 13. The CDR3 extends over 18 amino acids. CDR3 in DNA: TGTGCCAGCAGCCAAGCAACGGGCGGGGGACCACTACAAGAGACCCAGTACTTC. Encoded protein: CASSQATGGGPLQETQYF.

This rearrangement joins TRBV3-1 to TRBJ2-1, with TRBD2 matching over 10 bases. There are 15 residues in the CDR3. Germline CDR1 LGHDT, CDR2 YNNKEL (reference sequence). The ends lost 0 bases at V and 12 bases at J; junction bases unmatched: 8. The CDR3 region is CASSQDRLAGVTQFF. CDR3 sequence (DNA): TGTGCCAGCAGCCAAGATCGGCTAGCGGGAGTGACGCAGTTCTTC.

The chain uses TRBV7-6 and TRBJ2-7; 9 bases are shared with TRBD1. The CDR3 contains 15 residues. In germline, CDR1 is SGHVS, CDR2 FNYEAQ. The ends lost 3 bases at V and 2 bases at J; junction bases unmatched: 5. In nucleotides, the CDR3 is TGTGCCAGCAGCTTGGGACAGGGTATGACCTACGAGCAGTACTTC. Amino acids: CASSLGQGMTYEQYF.

This clonotype was seen at least ten times. This chain links TRBV3-1 with TRBJ2-1; no definite D call. Trimming left V 4 bases short and J 9 bases short, with 13 bases between. The CDR3 has 13 amino acids. The germline V gene encodes CDR1 LGHDT and CDR2 YNNKEL (reference sequence). The CDR3 here is CASSRYADFEQFF. The CDR3 nucleotides are TGTGCCAGCAGCCGCTATGCAGACTTTGAGCAGTTCTTC.

This clonotype has more than one count but fewer than ten. The V gene is TRBV5-1, the J gene TRBJ2-7; 7 nucleotides match TRBD1. The CDR3 contains 15 residues. V dropped 8 bases and J dropped 4; count of bases not matched to a gene: 15. The V gene's germline CDR1 is SGHRS and CDR2 YFSETQ. The DNA of the CDR3 is TGCGCCAGTGCGCTGACAGGGATGCCCAATTACGAGCAGTACTTC. Protein: CASALTGMPNYEQYF.

The sample holds many counts of this clonotype. The CDR3 region has the DNA TGCAGTCAGCGACGGGAGACCCAGTACTTC. This translates into CSQRRETQYF. The J gene is TRBJ2-5, the V gene TRBV20-1; no reliable D call. This CDR3 is built from 10 residues. Germline CDR1 reads DFQATT; CDR2 reads SNEGSKA (reference sequence). V lost 8 bases to trimming and J lost 5 bases, with 9 bases between them.

This clonotype was counted between two and nine times. The chain has TRBV12-3 or TRBV12-4 and TRBJ2-5; D is ambiguous. V dropped 1 base and J dropped 1 base, with 10 bases sitting between them. The CDR3 contains 15 residues. Here the CDR3 reads CASSLGRPFQETQYF. CDR3 coding DNA: TGTGCCAGCAGTTTAGGACGACCCTTCCAAGAGACCCAGTACTTC.

At least ten counts were recorded for this clonotype. V and J are TRBV2 and TRBJ2-5, with D unresolved. The CDR3 runs 12 residues. Germline V gene sequence: CDR1 SNHLY, CDR2 FYNNEI. V was cut by 5 bases and J by 4 bases, with 8 bases left in between. This chain's CDR3 is CASSPRGETQYF. The CDR3 nucleotides read TGTGCCAGCAGTCCCCGAGGAGAGACCCAGTACTTC.

This clonotype was picked up many times. The chain combines TRBV6-2 or TRBV6-3 with TRBJ2-1, with TRBD2 matching over 11 bases. Trimming took 8 bases from V and 6 from J; bases not matched to a gene: 9. CDR1 MNHEY and CDR2 SVGEGT come from the germline V gene. This CDR3 has 15 residues. This CDR3 is CASLTSGMGRNEQFF. In DNA, the CDR3 is TGTGCCAGCCTGACTAGCGGGATGGGGCGCAATGAGCAGTTCTTC.

This chain's CDR3 is CASSLDSGLAFSYEQYF. The CDR3 bases are TGTGCCAGCAGCTTAGATAGCGGACTAGCGTTCTCCTACGAGCAGTACTTC. The chain joins TRBV11-2 to TRBJ2-7; TRBD2 aligns across 9 bases. Germline CDR1 is SGHAT and CDR2 is FQNNGV. The V segment lost 0 bases and the J segment 0 bases; nucleotides outside the gene matches: 6. This CDR3 comprises 17 residues.